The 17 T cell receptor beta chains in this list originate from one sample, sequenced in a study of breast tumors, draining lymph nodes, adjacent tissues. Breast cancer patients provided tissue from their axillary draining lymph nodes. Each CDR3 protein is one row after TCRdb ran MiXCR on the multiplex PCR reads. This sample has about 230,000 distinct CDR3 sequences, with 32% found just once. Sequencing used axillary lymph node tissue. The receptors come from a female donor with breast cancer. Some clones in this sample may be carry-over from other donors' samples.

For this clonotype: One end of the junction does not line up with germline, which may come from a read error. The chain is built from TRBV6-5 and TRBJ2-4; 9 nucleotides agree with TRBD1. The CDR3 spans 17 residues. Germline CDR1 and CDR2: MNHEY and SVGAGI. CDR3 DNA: TGTGCCAGCAGTCACTCGGGACAGGGCTTAGCCAAAAACATTCAGTACTTC. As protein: CASSHSGQGLAKNIQYF.

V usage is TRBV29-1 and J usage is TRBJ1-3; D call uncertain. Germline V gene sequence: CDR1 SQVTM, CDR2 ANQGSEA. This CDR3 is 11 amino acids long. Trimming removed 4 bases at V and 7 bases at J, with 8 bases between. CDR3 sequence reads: CSVADGNTIYF. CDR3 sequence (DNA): TGCAGCGTTGCCGACGGGAACACCATATATTTT.

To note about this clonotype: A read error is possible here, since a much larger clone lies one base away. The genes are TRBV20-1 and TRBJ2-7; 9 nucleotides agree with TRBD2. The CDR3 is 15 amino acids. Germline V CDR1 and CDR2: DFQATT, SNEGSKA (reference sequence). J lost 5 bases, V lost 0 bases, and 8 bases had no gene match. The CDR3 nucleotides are TGCAGTGCTAGAGATCATAGCGGGAGAACCAACGAGCAGTACTTC. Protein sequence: CSARDHSGRTNEQYF.

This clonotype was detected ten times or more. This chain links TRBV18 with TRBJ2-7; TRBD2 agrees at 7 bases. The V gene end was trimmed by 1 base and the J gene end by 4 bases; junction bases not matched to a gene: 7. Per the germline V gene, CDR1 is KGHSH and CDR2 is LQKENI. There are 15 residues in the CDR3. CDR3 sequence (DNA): TGTGCCAGCTCACCACAATCGACTAGCACATACGAGCAGTACTTC. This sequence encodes CASSPQSTSTYEQYF.

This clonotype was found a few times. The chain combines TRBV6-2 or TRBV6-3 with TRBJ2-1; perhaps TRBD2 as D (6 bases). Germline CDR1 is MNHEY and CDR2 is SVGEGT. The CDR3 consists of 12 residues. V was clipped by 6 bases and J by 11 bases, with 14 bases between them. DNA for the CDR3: TGTGCCAGCAGGCCGACTAGTCAAAAGCAGTTCTTC. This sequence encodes CASRPTSQKQFF.

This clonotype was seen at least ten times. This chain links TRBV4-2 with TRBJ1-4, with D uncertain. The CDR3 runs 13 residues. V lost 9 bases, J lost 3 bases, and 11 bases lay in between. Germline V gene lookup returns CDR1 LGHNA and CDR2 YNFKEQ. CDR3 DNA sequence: TGTGCCAGTCAGAGGGCAGCTAATGAAAAACTGTTTTTT. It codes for CASQRAANEKLFF.

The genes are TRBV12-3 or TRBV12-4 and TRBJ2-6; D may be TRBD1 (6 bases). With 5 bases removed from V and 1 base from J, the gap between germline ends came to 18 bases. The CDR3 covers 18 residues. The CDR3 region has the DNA TGTGCCAGCAGTCCCATGGGGGCTCTGTCTTCTGGGGCCAACGTCCTGACTTTC. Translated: CASSPMGALSSGANVLTF.

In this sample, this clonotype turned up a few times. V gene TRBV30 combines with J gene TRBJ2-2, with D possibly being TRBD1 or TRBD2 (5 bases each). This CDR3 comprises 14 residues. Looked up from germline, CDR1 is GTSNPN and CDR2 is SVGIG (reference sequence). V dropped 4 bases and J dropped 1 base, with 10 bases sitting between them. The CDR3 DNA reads TGTGCCTGGACGCCGGGACGGAACACCGGGGAGCTGTTTTTT. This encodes CAWTPGRNTGELFF.

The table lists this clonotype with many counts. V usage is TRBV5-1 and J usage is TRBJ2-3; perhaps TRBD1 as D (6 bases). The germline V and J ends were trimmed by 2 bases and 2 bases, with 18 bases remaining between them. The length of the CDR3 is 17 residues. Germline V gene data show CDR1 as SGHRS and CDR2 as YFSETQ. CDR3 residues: CASSFIVGTQFTDTQYF. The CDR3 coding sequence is TGCGCCAGCAGCTTCATCGTCGGGACACAATTCACAGATACGCAGTATTTT. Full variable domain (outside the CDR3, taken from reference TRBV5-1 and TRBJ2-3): KAGVTQTPRYLIKTRGQQVTLSCSPISGHRSVSWYQQTPGQGLQFLFEYFSETQRNKGNFPGRFSGRQFSNSRSEMNVSTLELGDSALYLCASSFIVGTQFTDTQYFGPGTRLTVL.

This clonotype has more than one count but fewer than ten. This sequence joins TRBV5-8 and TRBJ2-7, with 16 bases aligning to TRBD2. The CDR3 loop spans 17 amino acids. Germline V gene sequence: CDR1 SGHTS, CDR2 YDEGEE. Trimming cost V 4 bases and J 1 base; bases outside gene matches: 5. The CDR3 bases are TGTGCCAGCAGCAGGGGACTAGCGGGAGGGTCTTCCTACGAGCAGTACTTC. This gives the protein CASSRGLAGGSSYEQYF.

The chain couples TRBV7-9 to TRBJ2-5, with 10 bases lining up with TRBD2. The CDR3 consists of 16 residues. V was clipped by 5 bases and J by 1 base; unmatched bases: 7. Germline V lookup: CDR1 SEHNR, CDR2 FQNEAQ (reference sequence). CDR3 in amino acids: CASSPTSGTAQETQYF. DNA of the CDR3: TGTGCCAGCAGCCCCACTAGCGGGACAGCCCAAGAGACCCAGTACTTC.

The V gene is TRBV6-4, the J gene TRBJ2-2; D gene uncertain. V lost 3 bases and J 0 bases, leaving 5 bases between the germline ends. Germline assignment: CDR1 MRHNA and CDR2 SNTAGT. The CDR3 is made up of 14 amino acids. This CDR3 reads CASSDRANTGELFF. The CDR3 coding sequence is TGTGCCAGCAGTGATCGAGCGAACACCGGGGAGCTGTTTTTT.

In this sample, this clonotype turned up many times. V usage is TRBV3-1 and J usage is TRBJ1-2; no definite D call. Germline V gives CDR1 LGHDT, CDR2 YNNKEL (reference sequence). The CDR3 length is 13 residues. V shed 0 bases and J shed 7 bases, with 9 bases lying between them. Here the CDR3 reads CASSQDTRSGYTF. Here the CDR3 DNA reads TGTGCCAGCAGCCAAGATACCAGGTCTGGCTACACCTTC.

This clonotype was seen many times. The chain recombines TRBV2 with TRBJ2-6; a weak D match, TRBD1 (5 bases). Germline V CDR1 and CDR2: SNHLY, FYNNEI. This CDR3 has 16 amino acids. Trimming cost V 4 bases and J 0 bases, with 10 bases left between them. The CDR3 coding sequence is TGTGCCAGCAGTGTACAGGCAATCTCTGGGGCCAACGTCCTGACTTTC. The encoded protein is CASSVQAISGANVLTF. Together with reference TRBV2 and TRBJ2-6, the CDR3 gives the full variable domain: EPEVTQTPSHQVTQMGQEVILRCVPISNHLYFYWYRQILGQKVEFLVSFYNNEISEKSEIFDDQFSVERPDGSNFTLKIRSTKLEDSAMYFCASSVQAISGANVLTFGAGSRLTVL.

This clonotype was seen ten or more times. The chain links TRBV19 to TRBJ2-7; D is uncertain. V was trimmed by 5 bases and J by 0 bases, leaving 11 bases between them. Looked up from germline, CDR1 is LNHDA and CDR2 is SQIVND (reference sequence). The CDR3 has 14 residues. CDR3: CASSRPGASYEQYF. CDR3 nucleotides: TGTGCCAGTAGTCGCCCGGGTGCCTCCTACGAGCAGTACTTC. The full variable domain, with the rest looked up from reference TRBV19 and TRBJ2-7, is DGGITQSPKYLFRKEGQNVTLSCEQNLNHDAMYWYRQDPGQGLRLIYYSQIVNDFQKGDIAEGYSVSREKKESFPLTVTSAQKNPTAFYLCASSRPGASYEQYFGPGTRLTVT.

In DNA, the CDR3 is TGTGCCAGCACCACAGGGGTTACAGATACGCAGTATTTT. Its translation is CASTTGVTDTQYF. This rearrangement joins TRBV6-1 to TRBJ2-3, with TRBD1 matching over 7 bases. The germline CDR1 and CDR2 sequences are MNHNS and SASEGT. The CDR3 is made up of 13 amino acids. J was trimmed by 3 bases and V by 7 bases; bases with no gene match: 4.

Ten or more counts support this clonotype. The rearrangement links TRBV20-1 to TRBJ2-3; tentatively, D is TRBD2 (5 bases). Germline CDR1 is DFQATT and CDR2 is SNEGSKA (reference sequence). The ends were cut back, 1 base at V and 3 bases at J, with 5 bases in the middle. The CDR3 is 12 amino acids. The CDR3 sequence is CSARGETDTQYF. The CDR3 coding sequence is TGCAGTGCTAGAGGGGAGACAGATACGCAGTATTTT.